This T cell receptor beta chain was found in a study of blood T cells in healthy people across ages. PBMCs were isolated at a quantity of at least 6 million per sample. There are 17 residues in the CDR3. The V gene end was trimmed by 5 bases and the J gene end by 6 bases; junction bases not matched to a gene: 12. CDR1 and CDR2 from the germline V gene are SEHNR and FQNEAQ (reference sequence). This clonotype was seen only a few times. Together with a sample-barcoded 5' primer, a J-beta primer mix was included in a second PCR lasting roughly 6 to 12 cycles. TCRdb used MiXCR to reprocess the 5' RACE reads, holding one entry per CDR3 protein. The table includes around 1.7 million distinct CDR3 sequences, approximately 30% detected once.

The sample comprised blood. This sequence joins TRBV7-9 and TRBJ2-4; TRBD2 aligns across 11 bases. This receptor was obtained from a woman in her twenties or thirties in good health. The CDR3 is CASSLLRGTSGLNIQYF. For the CDR3, the DNA is TGTGCCAGCAGCCTCCTCAGGGGGACTAGCGGTCTAAACATTCAGTACTTC. Full variable domain (missing parts from reference TRBV7-9 and TRBJ2-4): DTGVSQNPRHKITKRGQNVTFRCDPISEHNRLYWYRQTLGQGPEFLTYFQNEAQLEKSRLLSDRFSAERPKGSFSTLEIQRTEQGDSAMYLCASSLLRGTSGLNIQYFGAGTRLSVL.